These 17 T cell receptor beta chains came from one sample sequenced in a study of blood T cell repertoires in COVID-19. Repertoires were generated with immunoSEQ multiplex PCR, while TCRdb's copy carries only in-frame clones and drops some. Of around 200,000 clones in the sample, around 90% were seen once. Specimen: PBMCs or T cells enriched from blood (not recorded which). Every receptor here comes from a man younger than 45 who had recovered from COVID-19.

In DNA form, the CDR3 reads TGTGCCAGCAGCTTGCCCACAGGCTATGGCTACACCTTC. Translated: CASSLPTGYGYTF. The genes are TRBV5-6 and TRBJ1-2, with D perhaps matching TRBD1 (5 bases). This CDR3 has 13 residues. Germline CDR1 SGHDT, CDR2 YYEEEE. V was shortened by 1 base and J by 4 bases, with 8 bases between the two germline ends.

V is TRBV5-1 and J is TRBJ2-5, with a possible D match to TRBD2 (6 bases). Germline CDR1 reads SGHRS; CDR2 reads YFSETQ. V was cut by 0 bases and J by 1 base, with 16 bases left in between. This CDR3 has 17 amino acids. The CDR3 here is CASSLGGVGVRQETQYF. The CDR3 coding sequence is TGCGCCAGCAGCTTGGGCGGGGTTGGGGTTCGCCAAGAGACCCAGTACTTC.

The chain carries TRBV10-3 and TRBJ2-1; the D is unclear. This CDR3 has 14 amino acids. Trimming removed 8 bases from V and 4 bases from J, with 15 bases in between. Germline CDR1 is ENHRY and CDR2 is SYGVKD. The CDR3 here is CAIASGVRYNEQFF. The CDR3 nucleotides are TGTGCCATCGCTTCCGGAGTCCGTTACAATGAGCAGTTCTTC.

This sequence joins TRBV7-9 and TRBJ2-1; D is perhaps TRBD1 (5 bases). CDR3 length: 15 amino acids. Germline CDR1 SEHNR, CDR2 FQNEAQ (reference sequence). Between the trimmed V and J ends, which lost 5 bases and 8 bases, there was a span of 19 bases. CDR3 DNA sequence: TGTGCCAGCAGCCACCAGCTGGGCAGGGCCGATGAGCAGTTCTTC. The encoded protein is CASSHQLGRADEQFF.

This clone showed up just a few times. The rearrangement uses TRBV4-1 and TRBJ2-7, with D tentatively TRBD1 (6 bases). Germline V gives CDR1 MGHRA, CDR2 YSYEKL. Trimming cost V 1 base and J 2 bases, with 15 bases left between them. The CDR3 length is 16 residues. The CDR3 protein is CASSQGRNRDTYEQYF. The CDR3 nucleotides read TGCGCCAGCAGCCAAGGACGAAACAGGGATACCTACGAGCAGTACTTC.

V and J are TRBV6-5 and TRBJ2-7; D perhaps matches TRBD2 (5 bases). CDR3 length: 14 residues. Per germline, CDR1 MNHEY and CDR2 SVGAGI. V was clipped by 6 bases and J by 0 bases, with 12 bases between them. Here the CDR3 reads CASRDRGLSYEQYF. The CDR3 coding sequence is TGTGCCAGCAGGGACCGAGGACTCTCCTACGAGCAGTACTTC.

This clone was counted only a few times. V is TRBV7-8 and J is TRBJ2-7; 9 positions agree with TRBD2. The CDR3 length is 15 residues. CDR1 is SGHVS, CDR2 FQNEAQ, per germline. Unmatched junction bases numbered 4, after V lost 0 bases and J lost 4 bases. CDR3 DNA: TGTGCCAGCAGCTTAGCTAGCGGGGGTCCGTACGAGCAGTACTTC. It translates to CASSLASGGPYEQYF.

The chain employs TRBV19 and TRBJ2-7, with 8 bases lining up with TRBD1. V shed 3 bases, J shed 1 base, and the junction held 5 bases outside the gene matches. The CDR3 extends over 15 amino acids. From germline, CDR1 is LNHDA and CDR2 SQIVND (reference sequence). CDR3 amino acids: CASSIGRGQSYEQYF. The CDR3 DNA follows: TGTGCCAGTAGTATCGGCAGGGGGCAGTCCTACGAGCAGTACTTC.

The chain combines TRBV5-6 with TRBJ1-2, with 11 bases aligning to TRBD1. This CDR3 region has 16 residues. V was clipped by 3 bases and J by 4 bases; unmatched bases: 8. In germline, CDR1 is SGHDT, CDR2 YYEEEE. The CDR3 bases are TGTGCCAGCAGCTCCGGGACAGGGGGACCGCTCTATGGCTACACCTTC. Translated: CASSSGTGGPLYGYTF. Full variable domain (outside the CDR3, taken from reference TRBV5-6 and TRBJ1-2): DAGVTQSPTHLIKTRGQQVTLRCSPKSGHDTVSWYQQALGQGPQFIFQYYEEEERQRGNFPDRFSGHQFPNYSSELNVNALLLGDSALYLCASSSGTGGPLYGYTFGSGTRLTVV.

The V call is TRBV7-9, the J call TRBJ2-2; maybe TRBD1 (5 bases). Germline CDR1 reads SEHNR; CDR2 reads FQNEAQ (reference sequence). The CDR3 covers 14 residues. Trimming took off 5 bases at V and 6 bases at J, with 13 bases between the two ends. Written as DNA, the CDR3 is TGTGCCAGCAGCCCCCCCAGGGTTTCCGGGGAGCTGTTTTTT. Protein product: CASSPPRVSGELFF.

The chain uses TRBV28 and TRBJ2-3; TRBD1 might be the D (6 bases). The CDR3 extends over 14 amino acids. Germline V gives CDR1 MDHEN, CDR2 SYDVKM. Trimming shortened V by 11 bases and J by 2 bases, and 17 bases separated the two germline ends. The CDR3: CAGSDRRHTDTQYF. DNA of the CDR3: TGTGCCGGATCGGACAGACGGCACACAGATACGCAGTATTTT.

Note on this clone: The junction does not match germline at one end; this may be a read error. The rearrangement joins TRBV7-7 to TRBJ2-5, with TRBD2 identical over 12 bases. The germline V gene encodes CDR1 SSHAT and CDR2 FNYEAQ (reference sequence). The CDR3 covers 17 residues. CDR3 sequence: CASSLRLAGVGQETQYF. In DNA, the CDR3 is TGTGCTAGCAGCCTAAGACTAGCGGGAGTCGGGCAAGAGACCCAGTACTTC.

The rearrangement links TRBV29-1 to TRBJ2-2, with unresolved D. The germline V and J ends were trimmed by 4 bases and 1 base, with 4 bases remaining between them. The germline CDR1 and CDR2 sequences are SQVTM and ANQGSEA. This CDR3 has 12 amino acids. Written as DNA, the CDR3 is TGCAGCGTTGTAGTGAACACCGGGGAGCTGTTTTTT. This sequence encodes CSVVVNTGELFF.

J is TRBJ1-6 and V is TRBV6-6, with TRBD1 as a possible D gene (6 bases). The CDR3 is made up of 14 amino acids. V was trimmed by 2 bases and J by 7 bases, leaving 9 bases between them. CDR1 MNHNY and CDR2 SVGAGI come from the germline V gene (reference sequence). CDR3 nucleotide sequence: TGTGCCAGCAGTTACGCAGGGGAGAATTCACCCCTCCACTTT. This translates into CASSYAGENSPLHF.

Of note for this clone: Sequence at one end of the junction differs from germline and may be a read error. The CDR3 DNA is TGTGCCAGCAGTCCGTGGGGGGGCCGCTCCCACGAGCAGTACTTC. Its translation: CASSPWGGRSHEQYF. The chain combines TRBV6-2 or TRBV6-3 with TRBJ2-7, with TRBD2 as a possible D gene (7 bases). CDR1 is MNHEY, CDR2 SVGEGT, per germline. The CDR3 totals 15 residues.

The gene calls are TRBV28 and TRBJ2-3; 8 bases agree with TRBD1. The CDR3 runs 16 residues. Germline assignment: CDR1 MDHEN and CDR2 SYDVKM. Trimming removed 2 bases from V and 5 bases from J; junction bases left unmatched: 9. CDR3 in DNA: TGTGCCAGCAGTTTAATGGTCGCAGGGGGCATAGATACGCAGTATTTT. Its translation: CASSLMVAGGIDTQYF.

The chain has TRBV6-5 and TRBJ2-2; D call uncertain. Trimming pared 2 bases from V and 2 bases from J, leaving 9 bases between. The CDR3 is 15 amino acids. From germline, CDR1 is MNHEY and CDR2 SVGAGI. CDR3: CASSYQHTNTGELFF. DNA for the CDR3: TGTGCCAGCAGTTACCAACACACCAACACCGGGGAGCTGTTTTTT.